Listed here are 5 T cell receptor beta chains from one sample, sequenced in a study of identical twins. TCRdb passed the 5' RACE reads through MiXCR, listing each CDR3 protein once. The table lists some 320,000 distinct CDR3 sequences, 9% to 15% of them singletons. These same records also appear under a second study, on yellow fever vaccine responses in identical twins.

Sequencing input: CD8+ T cells sorted from blood. These receptors originate from a woman under 30 in good health.

The J gene is TRBJ2-7, the V gene TRBV5-6; D tentatively fits TRBD1 or TRBD2 (6 bases each). The CDR3 sequence is 13 residues long. Germline CDR1 is SGHDT and CDR2 is YYEEEE. Trimming removed 2 bases from V and 3 bases from J, with 9 bases in between. The CDR3 DNA follows: TGTGCCAGCAGCTTCGGGGGCGACTACGAGCAGTACGTC. Amino acid sequence: CASSFGGDYEQYV.

This clonotype was seen a handful of times. This chain joins TRBV18 and TRBJ2-7, with a tentative D call TRBD1 (6 bases). CDR1 and CDR2 from the germline V gene are KGHSH and LQKENI. The V gene lost 3 bases and the J gene lost 2 bases, with 8 bases spanning the gap. This CDR3 has 13 amino acids. The CDR3 coding sequence is TGTGCCAGCTCACCGACAGGTCCCTACGAGCAGTACTTC. Translated, it gives CASSPTGPYEQYF.

This clonotype turned up a few times. This chain uses TRBV4-2 with TRBJ2-1; 10 nucleotides align to TRBD2. The J segment lost 6 bases and the V segment lost 2 bases, leaving 7 bases of the junction unmatched. CDR3 size: 16 residues. The germline V gene has CDR1 LGHNA and CDR2 YNFKEQ. CDR3 in amino acids: CASSQSEREGLNEQFF. CDR3 nucleotides: TGTGCCAGCAGCCAATCCGAGCGGGAGGGCCTCAATGAGCAGTTCTTC.

The gene calls are TRBV19 and TRBJ2-3; D is unclear. Germline CDR1 is LNHDA and CDR2 is SQIVND (reference sequence). V was pared by 3 bases and J by 2 bases, with 9 bases between. The CDR3 consists of 14 residues. CDR3 sequence reads: CASSIGLYTDTQYF. CDR3 nucleotide sequence: TGTGCCAGTAGTATCGGGCTCTACACAGATACGCAGTATTTT.

The chain couples TRBV7-6 to TRBJ2-2, with 9 bases lining up with TRBD2. The germline CDR1 and CDR2 sequences are SGHVS and FNYEAQ. This CDR3 spans 15 amino acids. With V trimmed by 2 bases and J by 6 bases, 4 bases remained unmatched. CDR3 sequence: CASSLSGGRAGELFF. CDR3 sequence (DNA): TGTGCCAGCAGCTTATCTGGCGGGAGGGCCGGGGAGCTGTTTTTT.